This T cell receptor beta chain was obtained from a study of blood T cell repertoires in COVID-19. Sequencing was performed with immunoSEQ multiplex PCR; in TCRdb, only in-frame clones are kept and a portion is missing. The sample has 150,000 to 200,000 clones, about four fifths seen once. CDR3 length equals 12 residues. This clone occurred once. Individuals drawn from approximately 26 US areas were about 18 to 95 years old. Membership in each cohort depended on participant-reported clinical history. The sequence derives from a woman between 50 and 59 years old in a cohort exposed to, infected with or recovered from COVID-19 (not recorded which). Specimen: PBMCs or T cells enriched from blood (not recorded which). The chain recombines TRBV21-1 with TRBJ1-1. TRBV21-1 is a recognized pseudogene. CDR3 sequence: CASSLAVGGTFF. The DNA for the CDR3 is TGTGCCAGCAGCCTCGCCGTCGGGGGAACTTTCTTT.